This T cell receptor beta chain derives from a study of blood T cell repertoires in COVID-19. Trimming took 5 bases from V and 9 from J; bases not matched to a gene: 8. CDR1 and CDR2 (germline): SGHKS, YYEKEE (reference sequence). The CDR3 covers 13 residues. Per the study methods: Amplification with reference gene primers provided the estimates of nucleated cell counts. Only in-frame clones appear in the TCRdb table, and some are missing; sequencing was by immunoSEQ multiplex PCR. The DNA was the basis for D and trimming; V, J and clone size are from that table. Of about 160,000 clones detected, around 74% appear once; the ten largest clones hold approximately 3%.

The sequence derives from a man aged 70 or older with acute or convalescent COVID-19. The chain joins TRBV5-5 to TRBJ1-1, with TRBD1 identical over 9 bases. Material: peripheral blood. CDR3 residues: CASSPPDRGKAFF. DNA of the CDR3: TGTGCCAGCAGTCCACCGGACAGGGGCAAAGCTTTCTTT.